Listed below are T cell receptor beta chains from one sample, sequenced in a study of T cell responses to AZD1222 COVID-19 vaccine. The protocol was immunoSEQ multiplex PCR, while the TCRdb copy is restricted to in-frame clones and leaves out a portion. Among roughly 150,000 clones listed, 80% to 95% were seen once. Sequencing was performed on peripheral blood, taken on day 0 of AZD1222 vaccination. The source of these receptors is an adult in good health. The CDR3 runs from the conserved cysteine through the conserved F or W.

>TRBJ1-5|TRBV7-2
CASTFGNQPQHF
>TRBJ1-6|TRBV19
CASSNGQSSYNSPLHF
>TRBJ1-3|TRBV5-1
CASSLAGGRGNTIYF
>TRBJ1-2|TRBV6-2/TRBV6-3
CASSYTVSNYGYTF
>TRBJ1-2|TRBV27
CASSPRTGDRGYTF
>TRBJ1-5|TRBV7-9
CASSSQYSNQPQHF
>TRBJ2-7|TRBV10-3
CAISDDRTYEQYF
>TRBJ2-7|TRBV18
CASSPDSINEQYF
>TRBJ2-1|TRBV6-5
CASSLGTSGSNEQFF
>TRBJ2-5|TRBV11-2
CASSTGQGKTQYF